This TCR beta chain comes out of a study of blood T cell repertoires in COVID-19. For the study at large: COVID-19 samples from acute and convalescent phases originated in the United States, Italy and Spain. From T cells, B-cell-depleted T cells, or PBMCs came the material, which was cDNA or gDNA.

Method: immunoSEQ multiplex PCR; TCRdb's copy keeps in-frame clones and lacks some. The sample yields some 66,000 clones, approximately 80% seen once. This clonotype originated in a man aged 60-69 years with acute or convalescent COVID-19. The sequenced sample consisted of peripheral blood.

This CDR3 reads CASSPSGSSNTEAFF. In DNA, the CDR3 is TGTGCCAGCAGCCCGTCAGGGTCCTCGAACACTGAAGCTTTCTTT. The chain is built from TRBV3-1 (or the pseudogene TRBV3-2) and TRBJ1-1; possibly TRBD1 for D (5 bases). Per the germline V gene, CDR1 is LGHDT and CDR2 is YNNKEL (reference sequence). The CDR3 is 15 amino acids. V was shortened by 4 bases and J by 1 base, with 13 bases between the two germline ends.